These T cell receptor beta chains were read from a single sample in a study of cytomegalovirus exposure and HLA in healthy donors. Sequenced by immunoSEQ multiplex PCR; TCRdb stores in-frame clones only, minus some. The sample contains 110,000 to 150,000 clones, 77% of which appear only once. The specimen sequenced was PBMCs. The receptors here all came from a male donor in good health and CMV-seronegative. Each CDR3 is given with its conserved first and last residue.

TRBV4-1,19,CASSQEPGVGGYLKNIQYF
TRBV30,14,CAWSVTGSTGELFF
TRBV27,18,CASSPALILRLAGDEQYF
TRBV4-1,16,CASSHDSGLGVGEQFF
TRBV5-4,17,CASSLESLALGADTQYF
TRBV5-4,16,CASALGGGRGGNEQFF
TRBV30,12,CAWSSSSGGYTF
TRBV18,15,CASRKEGGDNSPLHF
TRBV5-1,14,CASSVGHLNNEQFF
TRBV4-2,13,CASSQELDRGKYF
TRBV9,14,CASSPQGSPETQYF
TRBV6-5,16,CASSYGGTGQGEKLFF
TRBV19,14,CASSIEVRSYEQYF
TRBV19,12,CASSMGPRPQHF
TRBV6-5,15,CASSYSGTGEVGYTF
TRBV2,15,CASSVRQGYNSPLHF
TRBV5-4,14,CASSSRQSNEKLFF
TRBV5-5,13,CASSRLAADTQYF
TRBV5-4,17,CASSLEAGAGVVNEQFF
TRBV7-9,12,CATRGGAYGYTF
TRBV6-1,16,CASSVLQGPAKNIQYF
TRBV6-5,15,CASKGAGASNYGYTF
TRBV28,15,CASSPHKGRYTEAFF
TRBV7-6,15,CASSSMTGPSYEQYF
TRBV6-1,13,CASRTGYQETQYF
TRBV5-6,16,CASSSMLDRVGTEAFF
TRBV20-1,11,CSAPGLAGEYF
TRBV9,16,CASSPRVGVWNSPLHF
TRBV5-1,16,CASSGGLAGRSGELFF
TRBV25-1,18,CASSDPRAGASGANVLTF
TRBV7-8,12,CASSGLSYGYTF
TRBV28,19,CASISDRTSGRAWGNEQFF
TRBV6-1,15,CASDNTPGGNYGYTF
TRBV7-9,11,CAIGGYNEQFF
TRBV2,13,CASSGSGGSPLHF
TRBV7-8,16,CASSLIRPGTGNTIYF
TRBV11-2,13,CASSSTVPGELFF
TRBV30,13,CAWSRGGGQPQHF
TRBV4-2,15,CASSQAIQGLYGYTF